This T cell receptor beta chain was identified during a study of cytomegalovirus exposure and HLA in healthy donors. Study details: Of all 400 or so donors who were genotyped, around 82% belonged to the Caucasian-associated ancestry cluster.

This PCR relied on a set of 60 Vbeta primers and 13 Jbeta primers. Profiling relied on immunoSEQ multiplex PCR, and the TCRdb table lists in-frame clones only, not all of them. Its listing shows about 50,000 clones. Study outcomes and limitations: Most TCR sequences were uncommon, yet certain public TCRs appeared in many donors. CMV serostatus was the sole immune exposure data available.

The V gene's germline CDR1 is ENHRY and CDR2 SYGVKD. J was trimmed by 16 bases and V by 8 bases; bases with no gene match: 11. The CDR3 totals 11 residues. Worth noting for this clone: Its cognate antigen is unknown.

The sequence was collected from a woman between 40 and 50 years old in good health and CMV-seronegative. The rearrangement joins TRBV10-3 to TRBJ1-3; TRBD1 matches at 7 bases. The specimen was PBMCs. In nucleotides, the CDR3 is TGTGCCATCGAGGGTTACGGACAGGAGTATTTT. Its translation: CAIEGYGQEYF.